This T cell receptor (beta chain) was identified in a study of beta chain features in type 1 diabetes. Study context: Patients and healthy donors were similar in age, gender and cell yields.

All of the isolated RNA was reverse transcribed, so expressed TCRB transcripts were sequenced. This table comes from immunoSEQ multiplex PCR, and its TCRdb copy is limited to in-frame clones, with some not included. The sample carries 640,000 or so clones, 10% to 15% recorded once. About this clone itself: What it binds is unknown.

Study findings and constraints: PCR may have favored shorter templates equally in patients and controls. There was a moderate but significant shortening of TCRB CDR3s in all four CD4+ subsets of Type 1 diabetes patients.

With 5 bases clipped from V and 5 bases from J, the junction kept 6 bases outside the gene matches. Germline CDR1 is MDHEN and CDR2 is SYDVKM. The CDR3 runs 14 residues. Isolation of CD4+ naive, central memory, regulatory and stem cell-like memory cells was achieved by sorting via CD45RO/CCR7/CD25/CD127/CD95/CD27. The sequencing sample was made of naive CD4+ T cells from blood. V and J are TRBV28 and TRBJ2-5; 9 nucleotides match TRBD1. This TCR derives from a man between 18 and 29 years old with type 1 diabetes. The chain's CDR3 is CASSPGTGTETQYF. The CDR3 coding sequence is TGTGCCAGCAGTCCCGGGACAGGGACGGAGACCCAGTACTTC.